This T cell receptor beta chain derives from a study of cytomegalovirus exposure and HLA in healthy donors. Study at large: Unique TCRs from HLA-typed donors, approximately 80 million of them, were held in an early data release. Study-level results: Highest at DRB1 and lowest at HLA-C, TCR association rates differed among HLA loci in a later analysis. It has been reported that TCR beta sequences accurately predicted the HLA-A and HLA-B alleles of most subjects. It was 150 to 200 TCR beta chains that were listed as cytomegalovirus-associated.

It was with 60 Vbeta and 13 Jbeta primers that the PCR ran. Libraries were prepared by immunoSEQ multiplex PCR; TCRdb keeps only in-frame clonotypes and omits some of them. Found here are about 110,000 clones, around 75% of them singletons; the top ten hold around 1.3%. This CDR3 comprises 16 residues. Germline loops: CDR1 SGDLS, CDR2 YYNGEE. V was clipped by 4 bases and J by 0 bases, with 16 bases between them. On this clone: Antigen unknown.

The V and J genes are TRBV9 and TRBJ1-1; maybe TRBD1 (5 bases). Sequenced sample: PBMCs. This clonotype originated in a man aged 40-50 years in good health and CMV-seronegative. The CDR3, as DNA: TGTGCCAGCAGCCCTACCCTACAGGAGATGAACACTGAAGCTTTCTTT. It specifies CASSPTLQEMNTEAFF.